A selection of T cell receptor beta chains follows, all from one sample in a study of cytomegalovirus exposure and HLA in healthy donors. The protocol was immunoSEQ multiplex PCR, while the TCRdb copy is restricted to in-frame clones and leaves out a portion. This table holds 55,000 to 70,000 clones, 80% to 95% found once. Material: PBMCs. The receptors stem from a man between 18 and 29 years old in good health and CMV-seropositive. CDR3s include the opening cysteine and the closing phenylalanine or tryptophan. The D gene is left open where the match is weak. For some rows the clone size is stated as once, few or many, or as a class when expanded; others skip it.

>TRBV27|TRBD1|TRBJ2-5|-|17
TGTGCCAGCAGTCCCCGCCCGCGACAGGGGGCAGACGAGACCCAGTACTTC
CASSPRPRQGADETQYF
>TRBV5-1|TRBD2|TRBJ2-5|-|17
TGCGCCAGCAGCTCCTTGACTAGCGGGACCGCCGGCGTGACCCAGTACTTC
CASSSLTSGTAGVTQYF
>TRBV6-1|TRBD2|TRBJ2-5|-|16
TGTGCCAGCAGTGACCCCTTCGGGAGGCAGCAAGAAACCCAGTACTTC
CASSDPFGRQQETQYF
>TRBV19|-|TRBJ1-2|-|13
TGTGCCAGTAGTATCCCCCCAGGGCATGGCTACACCTTC
CASSIPPGHGYTF
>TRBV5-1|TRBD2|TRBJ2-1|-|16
TGCGCCAGCAGCTTAGCGGGACTAGCGGCATACAATGAGCAGTTCTTC
CASSLAGLAAYNEQFF
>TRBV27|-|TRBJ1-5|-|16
TGTGCCAGCAGTTCCACAGGGAGCTGGGGCAATCAGCCCCAGCATTTT
CASSSTGSWGNQPQHF
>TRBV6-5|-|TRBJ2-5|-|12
TGTGCCAGCAGCGGGGGGCGGGAGACCCAGTACTTC
CASSGGRETQYF
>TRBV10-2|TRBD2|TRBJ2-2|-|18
TGCGCCAGCGCGGGAACCCGCGGGGGGCAAACCAACACCGGGGAGCTGTTTTTT
CASAGTRGGQTNTGELFF
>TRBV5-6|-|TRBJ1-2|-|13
TGTGCCAGCAGCTCCACCGGTAGCTATGGCTACACCTTC
CASSSTGSYGYTF
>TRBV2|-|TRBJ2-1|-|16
TGTGCCAGCAGTGAACGGGGTAGCGCAACCTACAATGAGCAGTTCTTC
CASSERGSATYNEQFF
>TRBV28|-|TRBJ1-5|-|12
TGTGCCAGCAGTTTAGCGAGGGCACCCCAGCATTTT
CASSLARAPQHF
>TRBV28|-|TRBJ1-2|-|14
TGTGCCAGCAGTTTAACACAGGGTTACTATGGCTACACCTTC
CASSLTQGYYGYTF
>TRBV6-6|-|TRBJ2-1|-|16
TGTGCCAGCAGCCCTAAAAGCGGAAGCTCCTACAATGAGCAGTTCTTC
CASSPKSGSSYNEQFF
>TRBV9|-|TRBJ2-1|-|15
TGTGCCAGCAGCGTAGGTGCGGAGCCCTACAATGAGCAGTTCTTC
CASSVGAEPYNEQFF
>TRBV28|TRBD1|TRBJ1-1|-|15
TGTGCCAGCAGTTTGGGGGACAGGGCGAACACTGAAGCTTTCTTT
CASSLGDRANTEAFF
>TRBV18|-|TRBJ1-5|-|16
TGTGCCAGCTCACCACCCGGGGGAATCAGCAATCAGCCCCAGCATTTT
CASSPPGGISNQPQHF
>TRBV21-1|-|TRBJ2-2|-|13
TGTGCCAGCAGCAAATGGAGCGTCGGGGAGCTGTTTTTT
CASSKWSVGELFF
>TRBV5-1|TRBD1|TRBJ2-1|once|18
TGCGCCAGCAGCCGAAGGCCGGGGCGGGACAGGGGGAGTAATGAGCAGTTCTTC
CASSRRPGRDRGSNEQFF
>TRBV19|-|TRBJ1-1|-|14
TGTGCCAGTAGTACCCCCGCGGATAACACTGAAGCTTTCTTT
CASSTPADNTEAFF
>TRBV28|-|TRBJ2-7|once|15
TGTGCCAGCAGTTTAATGAGGGAACTCTCCTACGAGCAGTACTTC
CASSLMRELSYEQYF
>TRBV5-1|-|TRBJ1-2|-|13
TGCGCCAGCAGTACCGACAGAAGATATGGCTACACCTTC
CASSTDRRYGYTF
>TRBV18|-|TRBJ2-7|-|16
TGTGCCAGCTCACCACCGGGGCTTCAGGGCTCCTACGAGCAGTACTTC
CASSPPGLQGSYEQYF
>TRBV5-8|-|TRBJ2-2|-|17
TGTGCCACCTCGGTGGAGGGGGCCCTAACAACCACCGGGGAGCTGTTTTTT
CATSVEGALTTTGELFF
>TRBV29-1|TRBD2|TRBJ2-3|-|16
TGCAGCGGGGGGACTGGGACTAGCGGTAGCACAGATACGCAGTATTTT
CSGGTGTSGSTDTQYF
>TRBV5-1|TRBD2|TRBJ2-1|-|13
TGCGCCAGCAACCCGGGAGGGGACAATGAGCAGTTCTTC
CASNPGGDNEQFF
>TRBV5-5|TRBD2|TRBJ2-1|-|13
TGTGCCAGCGGGGAGGGTGGGTACAATGAGCAGTTCTTC
CASGEGGYNEQFF
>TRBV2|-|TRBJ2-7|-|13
TGTGCCAGCAGTCTTACAGGGTCCTACGAGCAGTACTTC
CASSLTGSYEQYF
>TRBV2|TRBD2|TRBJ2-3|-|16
TGTGCCAGCAGCTTAATGACTAGCGGGGGCACAGATACGCAGTATTTT
CASSLMTSGGTDTQYF
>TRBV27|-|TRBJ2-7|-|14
TGTGCCAGCAGTTTACTACCGAGCTCCTACGAGCAGTACTTC
CASSLLPSSYEQYF
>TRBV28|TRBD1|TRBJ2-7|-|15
TGTGCCAGCAGACTTTCGGACAGGGGGGCCGGACAGCAGTACTTC
CASRLSDRGAGQQYF
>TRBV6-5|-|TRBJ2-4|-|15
TGTGCCAGCAGGGCACTAGTAGACAGGTTAAACATTCAGTACTTC
CASRALVDRLNIQYF
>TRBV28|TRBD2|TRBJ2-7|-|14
TGTGCCAGCGAAGGACTAGCGGGTGGGAACGAGCAGTACTTC
CASEGLAGGNEQYF
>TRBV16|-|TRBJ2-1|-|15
TGTGCCAGCAGCCCCAGACAGGTCTCCTACAATGAGCAGTTCTTC
CASSPRQVSYNEQFF
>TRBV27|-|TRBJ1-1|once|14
TGTGCCAGCAGTGGGGGGGGATGGAACACTGAAGCTTTCTTT
CASSGGGWNTEAFF
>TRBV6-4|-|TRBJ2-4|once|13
TGTGCCAGCAGCCCGGGACAAGGGAACATTCAGTACTTC
CASSPGQGNIQYF
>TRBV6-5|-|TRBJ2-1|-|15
TGTGCCAGCAGTTATAGAGAGAGCTCCTACAATGAGCAGTTCTTC
CASSYRESSYNEQFF
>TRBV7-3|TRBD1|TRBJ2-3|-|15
TGTGCCAGCAGCTTAATGAGGGGGCTCTCAGATACGCAGTATTTT
CASSLMRGLSDTQYF
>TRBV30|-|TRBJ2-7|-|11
TGTGCCTGGAGCTCGGGTTACGAGCAGTACTTC
CAWSSGYEQYF
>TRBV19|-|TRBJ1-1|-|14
TGTGCCAGCTCCCGGGCGGGGGTGAACACTGAAGCTTTCTTT
CASSRAGVNTEAFF
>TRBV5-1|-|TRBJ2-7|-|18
TGCGCCAGCAGCTCTAATTACGCGGGCCTCGACCTAAACTACGAGCAGTACTTC
CASSSNYAGLDLNYEQYF
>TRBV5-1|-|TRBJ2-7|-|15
TGCGCCAGCAGCCTCTCGACAGGGAGGACCTACGAGCAGTACTTC
CASSLSTGRTYEQYF